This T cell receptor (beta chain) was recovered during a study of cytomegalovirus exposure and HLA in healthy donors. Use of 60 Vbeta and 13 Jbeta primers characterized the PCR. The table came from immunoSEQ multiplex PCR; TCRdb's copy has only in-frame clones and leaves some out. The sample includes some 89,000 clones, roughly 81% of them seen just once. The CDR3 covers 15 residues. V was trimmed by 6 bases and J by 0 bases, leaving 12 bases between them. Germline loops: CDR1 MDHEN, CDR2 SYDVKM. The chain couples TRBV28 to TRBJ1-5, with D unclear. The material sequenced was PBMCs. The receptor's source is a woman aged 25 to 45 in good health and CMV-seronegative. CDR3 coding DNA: TGTGCCAGCAGCCCCGGACTCGATAGCAATCAGCCCCAGCATTTT. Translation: CASSPGLDSNQPQHF.